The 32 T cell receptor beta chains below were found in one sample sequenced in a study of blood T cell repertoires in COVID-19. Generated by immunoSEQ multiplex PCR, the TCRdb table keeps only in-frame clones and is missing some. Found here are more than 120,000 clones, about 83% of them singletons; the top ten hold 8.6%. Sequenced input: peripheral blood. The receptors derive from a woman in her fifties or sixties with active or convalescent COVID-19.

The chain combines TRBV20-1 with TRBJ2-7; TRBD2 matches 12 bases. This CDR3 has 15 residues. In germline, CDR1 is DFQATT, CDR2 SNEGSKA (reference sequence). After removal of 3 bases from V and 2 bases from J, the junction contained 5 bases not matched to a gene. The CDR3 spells CSASRLAGGAYEQYF. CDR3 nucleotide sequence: TGCAGTGCTAGTAGGCTAGCGGGGGGGGCCTACGAGCAGTACTTC.

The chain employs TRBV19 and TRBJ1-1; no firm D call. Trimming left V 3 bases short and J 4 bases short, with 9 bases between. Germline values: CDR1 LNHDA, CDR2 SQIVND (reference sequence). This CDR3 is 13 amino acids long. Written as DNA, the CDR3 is TGTGCCAGTAGTATGGCCTGGGCCACTGAAGCTTTCTTT. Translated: CASSMAWATEAFF.

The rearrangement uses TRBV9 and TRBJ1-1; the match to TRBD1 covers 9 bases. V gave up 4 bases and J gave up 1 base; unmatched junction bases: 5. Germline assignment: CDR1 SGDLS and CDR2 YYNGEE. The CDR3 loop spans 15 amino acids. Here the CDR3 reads CASSSGTGQNTEAFF. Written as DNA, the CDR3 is TGTGCCAGCAGCTCAGGGACAGGGCAGAACACTGAAGCTTTCTTT.

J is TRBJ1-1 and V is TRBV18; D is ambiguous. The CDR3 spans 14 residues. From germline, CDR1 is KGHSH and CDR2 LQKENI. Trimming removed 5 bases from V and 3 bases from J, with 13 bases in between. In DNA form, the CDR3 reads TGTGCCAGCTCATCCCAGAGGGAGGACACTGAAGCTTTCTTT. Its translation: CASSSQREDTEAFF.

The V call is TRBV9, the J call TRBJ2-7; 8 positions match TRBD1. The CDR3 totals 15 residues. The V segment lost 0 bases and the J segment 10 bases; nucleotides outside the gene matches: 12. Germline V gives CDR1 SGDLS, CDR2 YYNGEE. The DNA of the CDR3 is TGTGCCAGCAGCGTAGACGGGCGGCAGGGGGCGCTTCAGTACTTC. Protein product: CASSVDGRQGALQYF.

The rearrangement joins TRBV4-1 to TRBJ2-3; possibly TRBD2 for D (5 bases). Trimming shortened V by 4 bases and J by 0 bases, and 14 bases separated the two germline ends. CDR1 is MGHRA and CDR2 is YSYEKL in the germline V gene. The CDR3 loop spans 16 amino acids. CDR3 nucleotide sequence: TGCGCCAGCAGCCGAATACCCGGGGAAAGCACAGATACGCAGTATTTT. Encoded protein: CASSRIPGESTDTQYF.

CDR3 sequence (DNA): TGTGCCAGTAGTATAGAGCATAGCGGGAGGGCCAAAAACATTCAGTACTTC. Protein sequence: CASSIEHSGRAKNIQYF. V usage is TRBV19 and J usage is TRBJ2-4; TRBD2 matches 10 bases. The germline gives CDR1 LNHDA, CDR2 SQIVND (reference sequence). With 0 bases clipped from V and 1 base from J, the junction kept 3 bases outside the gene matches. The CDR3 loop spans 17 amino acids. The complete variable domain, with remaining parts taken from reference TRBV19 and TRBJ2-4, reads DGGITQSPKYLFRKEGQNVTLSCEQNLNHDAMYWYRQDPGQGLRLIYYSQIVNDFQKGDIAEGYSVSREKKESFPLTVTSAQKNPTAFYLCASSIEHSGRAKNIQYFGAGTRLSVL.

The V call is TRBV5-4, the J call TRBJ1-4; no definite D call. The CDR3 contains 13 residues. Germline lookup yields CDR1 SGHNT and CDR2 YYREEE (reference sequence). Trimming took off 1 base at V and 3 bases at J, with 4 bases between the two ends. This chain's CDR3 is CASSLSPNEKLFF. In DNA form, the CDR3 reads TGTGCCAGCAGCTTGTCTCCTAATGAAAAACTGTTTTTT.

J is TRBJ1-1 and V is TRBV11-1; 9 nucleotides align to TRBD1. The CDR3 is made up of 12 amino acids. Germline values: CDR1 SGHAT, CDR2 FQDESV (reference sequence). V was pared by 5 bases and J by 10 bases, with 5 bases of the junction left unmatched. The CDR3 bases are TGTGCCAGCAGCACAGGGGGCGAGGTAGCTTTCTTT. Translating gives CASSTGGEVAFF.

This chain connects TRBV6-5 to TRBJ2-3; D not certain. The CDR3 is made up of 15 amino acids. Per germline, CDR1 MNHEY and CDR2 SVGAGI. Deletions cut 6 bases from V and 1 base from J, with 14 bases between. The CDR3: CASSERGPGTDTQYF. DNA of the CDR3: TGTGCCAGCAGCGAGCGTGGTCCGGGCACAGATACGCAGTATTTT.

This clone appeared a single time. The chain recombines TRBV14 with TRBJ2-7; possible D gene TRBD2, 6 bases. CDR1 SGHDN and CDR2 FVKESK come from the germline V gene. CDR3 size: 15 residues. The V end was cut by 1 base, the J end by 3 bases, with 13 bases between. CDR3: CASSQGDFPYYEQYF. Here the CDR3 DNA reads TGTGCCAGCAGCCAAGGGGACTTCCCCTACTACGAGCAGTACTTC. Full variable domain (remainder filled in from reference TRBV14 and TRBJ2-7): EAGVTQFPSHSVIEKGQTVTLRCDPISGHDNLYWYRRVMGKEIKFLLHFVKESKQDESGMPNNRFLAERTGGTYSTLKVQPAELEDSGVYFCASSQGDFPYYEQYFGPGTRLTVT.

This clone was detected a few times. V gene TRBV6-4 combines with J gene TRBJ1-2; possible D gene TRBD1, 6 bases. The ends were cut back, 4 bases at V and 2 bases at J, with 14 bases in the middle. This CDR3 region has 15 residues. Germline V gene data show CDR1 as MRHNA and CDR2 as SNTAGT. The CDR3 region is CASSANYRGNYGYTF. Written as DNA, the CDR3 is TGTGCCAGCAGTGCCAATTATAGGGGGAACTATGGCTACACCTTC.

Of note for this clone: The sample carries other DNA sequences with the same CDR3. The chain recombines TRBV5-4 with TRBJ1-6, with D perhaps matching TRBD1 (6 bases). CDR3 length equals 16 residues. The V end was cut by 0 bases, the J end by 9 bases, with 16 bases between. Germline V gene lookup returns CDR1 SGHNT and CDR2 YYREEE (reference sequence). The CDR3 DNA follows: TGTGCCAGCAGCTTGGGGGGGTCCGGGGGGCGTTCACCCCTCCACTTT. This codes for CASSLGGSGGRSPLHF. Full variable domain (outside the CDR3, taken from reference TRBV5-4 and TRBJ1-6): ETGVTQSPTHLIKTRGQQVTLRCSSQSGHNTVSWYQQALGQGPQFIFQYYREEENGRGNFPPRFSGLQFPNYSSELNVNALELDDSALYLCASSLGGSGGRSPLHFGNGTRLTVT.

This CDR3 reads CASRQSGGAETQYF. CDR3 coding DNA: TGTGCCAGCCGGCAGTCGGGGGGCGCGGAGACCCAGTACTTC. The gene calls are TRBV27 and TRBJ2-5; D is perhaps TRBD2 (7 bases). CDR1 is MNHEY and CDR2 is SMNVEV in the germline V gene (reference sequence). With 8 bases removed from V and 5 bases from J, the gap between germline ends came to 18 bases. CDR3 length equals 14 residues.

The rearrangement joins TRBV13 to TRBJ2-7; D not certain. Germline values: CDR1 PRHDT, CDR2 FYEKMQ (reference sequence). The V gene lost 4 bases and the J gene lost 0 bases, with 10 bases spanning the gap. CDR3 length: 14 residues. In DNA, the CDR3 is TGTGCCAGCAGCTCGTCAGGCCACTCCTACGAGCAGTACTTC. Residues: CASSSSGHSYEQYF.

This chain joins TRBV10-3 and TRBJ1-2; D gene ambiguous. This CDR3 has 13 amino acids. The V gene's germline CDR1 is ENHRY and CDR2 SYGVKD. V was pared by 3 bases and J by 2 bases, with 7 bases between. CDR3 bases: TGTGCCATCAGTGACCCGGGAAACTATGGCTACACCTTC. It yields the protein CAISDPGNYGYTF.

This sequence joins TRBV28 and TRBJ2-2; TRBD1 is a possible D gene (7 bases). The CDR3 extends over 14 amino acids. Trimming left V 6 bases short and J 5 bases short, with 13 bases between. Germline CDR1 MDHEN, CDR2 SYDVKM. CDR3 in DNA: TGTGCCAGCAGCTCTCCAGGGGGGACCGGGGAGCTGTTTTTT. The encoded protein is CASSSPGGTGELFF. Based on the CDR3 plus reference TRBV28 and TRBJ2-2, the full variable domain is DVKVTQSSRYLVKRTGEKVFLECVQDMDHENMFWYRQDPGLGLRLIYFSYDVKMKEKGDIPEGYSVSREKKERFSLILESASTNQTSMYLCASSSPGGTGELFFGEGSRLTVL.

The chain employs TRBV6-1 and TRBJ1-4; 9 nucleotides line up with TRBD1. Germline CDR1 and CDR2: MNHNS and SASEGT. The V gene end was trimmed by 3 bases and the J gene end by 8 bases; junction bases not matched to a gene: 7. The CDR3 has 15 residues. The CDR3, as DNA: TGTGCCAGCAGTGACCCGGGACAGGGACGAGAAAAACTGTTTTTT. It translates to CASSDPGQGREKLFF.

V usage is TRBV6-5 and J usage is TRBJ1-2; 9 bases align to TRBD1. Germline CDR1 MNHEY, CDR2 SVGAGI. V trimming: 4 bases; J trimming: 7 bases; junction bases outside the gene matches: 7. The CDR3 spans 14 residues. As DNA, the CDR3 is TGTGCCAGCAGTTTTCGGGACAGGGAGGGTGGCTACACCTTC. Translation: CASSFRDREGGYTF.

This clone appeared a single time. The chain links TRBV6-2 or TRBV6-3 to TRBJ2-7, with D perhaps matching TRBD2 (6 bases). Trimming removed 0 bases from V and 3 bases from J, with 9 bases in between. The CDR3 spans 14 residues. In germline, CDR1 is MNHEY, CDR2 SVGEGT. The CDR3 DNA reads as TGTGCCAGCAGTTACTCGGGACTGTTCTACGAGCAGTACTTC. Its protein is CASSYSGLFYEQYF.

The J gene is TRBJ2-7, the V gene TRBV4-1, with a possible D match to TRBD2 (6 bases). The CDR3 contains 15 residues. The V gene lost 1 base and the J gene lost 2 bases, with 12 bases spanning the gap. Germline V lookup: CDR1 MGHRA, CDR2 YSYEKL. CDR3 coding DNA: TGCGCCAGCAGCCAAGGGACTACCATGACCTACGAGCAGTACTTC. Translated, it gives CASSQGTTMTYEQYF.

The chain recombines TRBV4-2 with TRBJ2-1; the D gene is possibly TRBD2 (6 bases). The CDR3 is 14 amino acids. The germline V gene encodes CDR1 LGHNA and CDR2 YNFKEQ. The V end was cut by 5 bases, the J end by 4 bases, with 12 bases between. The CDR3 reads CASSFQTSYNEQFF. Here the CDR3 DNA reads TGTGCCAGCAGCTTCCAGACTAGTTACAATGAGCAGTTCTTC.

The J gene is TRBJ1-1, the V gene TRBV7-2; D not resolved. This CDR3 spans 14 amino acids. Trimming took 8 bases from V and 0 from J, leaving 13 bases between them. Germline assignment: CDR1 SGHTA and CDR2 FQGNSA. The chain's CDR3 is CASEPSTLNTEAFF. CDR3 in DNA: TGTGCCAGCGAACCCAGTACGTTGAACACTGAAGCTTTCTTT. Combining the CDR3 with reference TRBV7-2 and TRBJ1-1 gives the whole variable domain GAGVSQSPSNKVTEKGKDVELRCDPISGHTALYWYRQSLGQGLEFLIYFQGNSAPDKSGLPSDRFSAERTGGSVSTLTIQRTQQEDSAVYLCASEPSTLNTEAFFGQGTRLTVV.

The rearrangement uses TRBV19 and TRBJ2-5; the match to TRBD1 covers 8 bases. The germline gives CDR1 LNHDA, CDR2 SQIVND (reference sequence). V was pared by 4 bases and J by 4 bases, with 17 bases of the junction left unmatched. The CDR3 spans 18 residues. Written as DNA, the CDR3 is TGTGCCAGTAGTACCGGACAGGGCCAAAAATGGTCAAGAGAGACCCAGTACTTC. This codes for CASSTGQGQKWSRETQYF.

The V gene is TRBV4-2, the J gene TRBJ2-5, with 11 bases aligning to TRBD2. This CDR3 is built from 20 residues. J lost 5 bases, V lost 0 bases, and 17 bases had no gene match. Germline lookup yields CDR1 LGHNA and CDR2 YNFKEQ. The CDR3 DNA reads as TGTGCCAGCAGCCAAGAATGGGGACGGGTAGCGGGAGGGCCAGGGGAGACCCAGTACTTC. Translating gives CASSQEWGRVAGGPGETQYF.

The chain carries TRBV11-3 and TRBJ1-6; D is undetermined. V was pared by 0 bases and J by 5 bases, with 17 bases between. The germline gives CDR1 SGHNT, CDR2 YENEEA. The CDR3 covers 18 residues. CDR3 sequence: CASSLEVSNPGNNSPLHF. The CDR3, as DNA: TGTGCCAGCAGCTTAGAGGTAAGTAACCCGGGGAATAATTCACCCCTCCACTTT.

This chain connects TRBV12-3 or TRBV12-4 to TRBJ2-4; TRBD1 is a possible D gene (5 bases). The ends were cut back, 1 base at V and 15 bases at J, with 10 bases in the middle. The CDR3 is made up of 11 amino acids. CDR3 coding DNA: TGTGCCAGCAGTTTAGGGGGCCCCCTGTACTTC. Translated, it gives CASSLGGPLYF.

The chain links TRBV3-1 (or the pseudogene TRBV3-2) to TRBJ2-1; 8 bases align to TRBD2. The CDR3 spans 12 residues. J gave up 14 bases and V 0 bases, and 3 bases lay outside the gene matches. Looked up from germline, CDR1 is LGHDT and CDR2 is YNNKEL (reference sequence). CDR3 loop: CASSQDPGLEFF. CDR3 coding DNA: TGTGCCAGCAGCCAAGATCCGGGACTAGAGTTCTTC.

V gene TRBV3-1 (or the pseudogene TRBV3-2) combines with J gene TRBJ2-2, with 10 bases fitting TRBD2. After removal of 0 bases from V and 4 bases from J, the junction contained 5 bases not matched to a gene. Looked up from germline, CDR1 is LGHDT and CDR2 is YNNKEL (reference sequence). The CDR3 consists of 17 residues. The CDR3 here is CASSQDPSGRATGELFF. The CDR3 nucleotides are TGTGCCAGCAGCCAAGATCCCAGCGGGAGGGCCACCGGGGAGCTGTTTTTT.

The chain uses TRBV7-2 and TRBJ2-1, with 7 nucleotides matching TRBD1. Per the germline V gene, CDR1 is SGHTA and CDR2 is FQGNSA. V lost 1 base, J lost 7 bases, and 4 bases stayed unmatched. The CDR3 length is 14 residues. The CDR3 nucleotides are TGTGCCAGCAGCTTAGGGACAGGAGGTAATGAGCAGTTCTTC. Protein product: CASSLGTGGNEQFF.

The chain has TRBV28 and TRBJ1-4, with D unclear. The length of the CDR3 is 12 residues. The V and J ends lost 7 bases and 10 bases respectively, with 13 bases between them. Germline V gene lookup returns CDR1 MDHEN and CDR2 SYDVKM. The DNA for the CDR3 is TGTGCCAGCACCCTCATGGGAGGAAAACTGTTTTTT. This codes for CASTLMGGKLFF.

DNA of the CDR3: TGTGCCAGCAGCTTAGAAAGCACGGGCGAGCAGTACTTC. Protein product: CASSLESTGEQYF. This chain uses TRBV11-2 with TRBJ2-7; D is unclear. The CDR3 is made up of 13 amino acids. V lost 0 bases and J 6 bases, leaving 9 bases between the germline ends. Looked up from germline, CDR1 is SGHAT and CDR2 is FQNNGV.